Listed below are T cell receptor beta chains from one sample, sequenced in a study of tumor and adjacent non-tumor tissue in lung cancer. TCRdb re-called the multiplex PCR reads with MiXCR, one entry per CDR3 protein. The repertoire holds fewer than 120,000 distinct CDR3 sequences, with approximately 87% as singletons. Sequencing was done on a sample of lung tumor tissue. These receptors all stem from a man aged 65 to 79 with non-small cell lung cancer. Each CDR3 is given without its conserved first and last residue. The order of the fields is V gene, clone size, CDR3 protein. Size tells how often a clone was seen (once, few, many) or the class of an expanded clone, and some rows leave it out.

TRBV29-1	.	SAKPYLQTGRESQY
TRBV11-3	few	TSSLPGTSGGYNEQF
TRBV20-1	.	RAYPGSGGEQY
TRBV5-1	.	ASSLLSLGLSGGDTQY
TRBV6-1	.	ASHDRGFNQRQH
TRBV20-1	.	SAEGGGYT
TRBV29-1	.	SSKLYLRTGQETQY
TRBV4-2	.	ASSHAPTCGGLTTGELL
TRBV6-1	few	ASTEDRRHTEVF
TRBV13	.	ASSSAPTGHRYEQY
TRBV13	.	ASSLGTRSVTGELF
TRBV11-2	once	ASSVSWVVNEQF
TRBV7-3	.	AGSLNLAGSNTQY
TRBV20-1	many	SARDTRQEETQY
TRBV7-9	.	ASSLEGPVLGYT
TRBV12-3/TRBV12-4	.	VSSLLTRFGYGYT
TRBV10-2	.	VSSENRDRRNIQY
TRBV5-6	.	ASRLGIYEQY
TRBV6-1	.	TSSDQLETQY
TRBV10-2	.	ASARVGETQY
TRBV4-2	few	ASSQVSLGVTNEKLF
TRBV24-1	many	ATRPSSYNEQF
TRBV6-1	.	AMRRNENTEAI
TRBV6-5	.	ASSRRHGPDTQY
TRBV5-5	once	TSSSGTTYEQY
TRBV5-1	.	PSSPGGSGVNEQF
TRBV6-5	.	ASSYSLGTAYEQY
TRBV20-1	.	SARDVGRLDYERY
TRBV25-1	.	ASSERLEGSISNEELF
TRBV6-2/TRBV6-3	few	PSSYSGGSGANVLT
TRBV6-2/TRBV6-3	.	ASGEMPPRETQY
TRBV9	.	VSSVGGGTSGYNEQF
TRBV20-1	.	SARDPGREARELF
TRBV12-3/TRBV12-4	.	ASTLGDGCT
TRBV5-5	.	ASSVDTNTEAF
TRBV20-1	.	SARGSVGGDQPQY
TRBV5-6	.	ANSPGFQETQY
TRBV4-1	.	ASSQQRGEETQY
TRBV7-9	many	ASSLERTGALNTEAF
TRBV11-2	.	ASSLDQGGGYEQY
TRBV29-1	.	SAHSGANVLA
TRBV6-5	.	ASSYGLGKNIQY
TRBV4-3	.	ASSQGPAGAEYNEQF
TRBV19	.	ARSEIGNSPLH
TRBV12-3/TRBV12-4	.	ASKTSGTSYNEQF
TRBV20-1	many	SAKTGGSSGYT
TRBV6-1	.	ASTNIGSQGLVDVQF
TRBV11-3	.	ASSLLRTSGGYYEQF
TRBV20-1	.	SARDTGQGSSPLH
TRBV29-1	once	SVESSSGGDTQY
TRBV6-2/TRBV6-3	.	ASSYATSGAWKQF
TRBV20-1	.	NARDISGQGGGGETQY
TRBV12-3/TRBV12-4	.	ASSTIQGGEQF
TRBV29-1	.	SANPTSGSTDTQY
TRBV5-5	.	ASSLDDIAYT